The 3 T cell receptor beta chains in this list originate from one sample, sequenced in a study. From the RT-PCR reads, TCRdb called clonotypes with MiXCR, one entry per CDR3 protein. The sample holds more than 550,000 distinct CDR3 sequences, approximately 15% seen once. The sequenced sample consisted of memory CD4+ T cells from blood. Every receptor here comes from a female donor in good health, serving as a healthy control.

This clonotype was observed a few times. The chain employs TRBV2 and TRBJ1-4; possibly TRBD1 for D (5 bases). The CDR3 length is 14 residues. The V end was cut by 4 bases, the J end by 1 base, with 7 bases between. CDR1 is SNHLY, CDR2 FYNNEI, per germline. The CDR3 sequence: CASSAGGTNEKLFF. The CDR3 coding sequence is TGTGCCAGCAGTGCGGGGGGAACTAATGAAAAACTGTTTTTT.

The sample holds a few counts of this clonotype. The J gene is TRBJ2-7, the V gene TRBV7-9, with 11 bases fitting TRBD2. Germline CDR1 is SEHNR and CDR2 is FQNEAQ (reference sequence). After removal of 5 bases from V and 5 bases from J, the junction contained 5 bases not matched to a gene. The CDR3 consists of 14 residues. In DNA, the CDR3 is TGTGCCAGCAGCCCACTAGCGGGAGTAGACGAGCAGTACTTC. As protein: CASSPLAGVDEQYF.

This sequence joins TRBV7-2 and TRBJ1-3; D gene uncertain. Germline lookup yields CDR1 SGHTA and CDR2 FQGNSA. This CDR3 has 16 amino acids. V was clipped by 1 base and J by 0 bases, with 10 bases between them. CDR3 sequence reads: CASSLGKGGSGNTIYF. In nucleotides, the CDR3 is TGTGCCAGCAGCTTAGGAAAGGGCGGCTCTGGAAACACCATATATTTT. Looking up the rest from reference TRBV7-2 and TRBJ1-3 gives the full variable domain: GAGVSQSPSNKVTEKGKDVELRCDPISGHTALYWYRQSLGQGLEFLIYFQGNSAPDKSGLPSDRFSAERTGGSVSTLTIQRTQQEDSAVYLCASSLGKGGSGNTIYFGEGSWLTVV.